These 2 T cell receptor beta chains were all obtained from the same sample, sequenced in a study of OX40 agonist ivuxolimab in advanced cancers. Measured with immunoSEQ multiplex PCR; TCRdb has only the in-frame clones, and not every one. The table has some 130,000 clones, 85% to 95% seen once; the top ten hold roughly 1%. The specimen was CD4+ or CD8+ T cells sorted from blood, collected in a trial of the OX40 agonist ivuxolimab. These receptors all come from an adult with an advanced solid tumor such as melanoma, head and neck, liver or kidney cancer.

The CDR3 DNA is TGTGCCAGCAGCCTGGGACAGCAGTATGGCTACACCTTC. This encodes CASSLGQQYGYTF. The chain couples TRBV28 to TRBJ1-2; 7 nucleotides match TRBD1. The V segment lost 6 bases and the J segment 5 bases; nucleotides outside the gene matches: 6. The CDR3 is 13 residues long. Germline CDR1 MDHEN, CDR2 SYDVKM.

The CDR3 DNA reads as TGTGCCAGCAGCTTGACAGGGATAGGGTTGAACACTGAAGCTTTCTTT. It yields the protein CASSLTGIGLNTEAFF. The chain couples TRBV7-2 to TRBJ1-1; 7 positions agree with TRBD1. V lost 3 bases, J lost 0 bases, and 7 bases stayed unmatched. This CDR3 is 16 amino acids long. CDR1 and CDR2 (germline): SGHTA, FQGNSA.